Listed below are T cell receptor beta chains from one sample, sequenced in a study of Tregs in tolerant kidney transplant recipients. Sequencing used immunoSEQ multiplex PCR; TCRdb keeps in-frame clones, though not all of them. Among around 52,000 clones listed, approximately 82% were seen once. Sequencing was carried out using CD4+ T cells from blood. The source is a human donor in good health. The CDR3 runs from the conserved cysteine through the conserved F or W. D genes are given only for firm matches. A clone size is listed for some rows: how often the clone was seen (once, few, many), or a class if it is expanded.

clone_size,j_call,d_call,v_call,cdr3_aa,cdr3_nt
.,TRBJ2-3,TRBD2,TRBV12-5,CASGLERGFSLGTDTQYF,TGTGCTAGTGGTTTGGAGCGGGGGTTTTCGTTGGGCACAGATACGCAGTATTTT
.,TRBJ2-2,.,TRBV4-2,CASSQVIWRGNTGELFF,TGTGCCAGCAGCCAAGTTATCTGGCGGGGGAACACCGGGGAGCTGTTTTTT
.,TRBJ2-1,.,TRBV7-3,CASSPGPSSYNEQFF,TGTGCCAGCAGCCCGGGCCCGAGCTCCTACAATGAGCAGTTCTTC
.,TRBJ2-3,.,TRBV5-6,CASSWDRAGDTQYF,TGTGCCAGCAGCTGGGACCGGGCGGGGGATACGCAGTATTTT
.,TRBJ1-1,TRBD1,TRBV30,CAWSVHGTGVAFF,TGTGCCTGGAGTGTACATGGGACAGGGGTGGCTTTCTTT
.,TRBJ1-2,.,TRBV5-4,CASSAPTGGQPASHYGYTF,TGTGCCAGCAGCGCACCGACGGGGGGCCAACCAGCCTCGCACTATGGCTACACCTTC
.,TRBJ2-7,TRBD2,TRBV5-1,CASKRTSGSYEQYF,TGCGCCTCAAAACGGACTAGCGGCTCCTACGAGCAGTACTTC
many,TRBJ2-5,.,TRBV5-4,CASRSGNSRETQYF,TGTGCCAGCAGAAGTGGAAACTCTCGAGAGACCCAGTACTTC
.,TRBJ1-1,.,TRBV6-6,CASRDGPANTEAFF,TGTGCCAGCAGAGATGGTCCAGCGAACACTGAAGCTTTCTTT
few,TRBJ2-1,TRBD2,TRBV11-3,CASSFSIAGAYNEQFF,TGTGCCAGCAGCTTTTCCATAGCGGGGGCCTACAATGAGCAGTTCTTC
medium-sized,TRBJ1-1,TRBD1,TRBV10-3,CAISSEDRGNTEAFF,TGTGCCATCAGTTCGGAAGACAGGGGAAACACTGAAGCTTTCTTT
.,TRBJ1-1,.,TRBV5-1,CASSRDGLNTEAFF,TGCGCCAGCAGCCGGGACGGACTGAACACTGAAGCTTTCTTT
.,TRBJ2-5,.,TRBV2,CASMRQRQETQYF,TGTGCCAGCATGAGGCAGCGGCAAGAGACCCAGTACTTC
.,TRBJ2-4,.,TRBV5-1,CASRPDLGDIQYF,TGCGCCAGCAGACCCGACCTGGGGGACATTCAGTACTTC
.,TRBJ2-3,TRBD2,TRBV5-1,CASSSGGIADTQYF,TGCGCCAGCAGTAGCGGGGGCATAGCAGATACGCAGTATTTT
.,TRBJ2-1,.,TRBV9,CASSVGGTPNNEQFF,TGTGCCAGCAGCGTAGGGGGGACACCTAACAATGAGCAGTTCTTC
.,TRBJ2-6,TRBD1,TRBV19,CASSIDQGARPGANVLTF,TGTGCCAGTAGTATAGATCAGGGGGCAAGGCCTGGGGCCAACGTCCTGACTTTC
.,TRBJ2-3,TRBD2,TRBV9,CASSGLAGIEDTQYF,TGTGCCAGCAGCGGACTAGCGGGGATTGAAGATACGCAGTATTTT
.,TRBJ2-5,.,TRBV5-1,CASSLDRVKETQYF,TGCGCCAGCAGCTTGGACAGGGTAAAAGAGACCCAGTACTTC
.,TRBJ2-5,TRBD2,TRBV2,CASSDYRRGARETQYF,TGTGCCAGCAGTGATTATCGGCGGGGGGCGAGAGAGACCCAGTACTTC
.,TRBJ1-5,.,TRBV5-5,CASSYQGGLSNQPQHF,TGTGCCAGCAGCTACCAGGGAGGTTTGAGCAATCAGCCCCAGCATTTT
.,TRBJ2-7,.,TRBV6-5,CASSQHPSDPYEQYF,TGTGCCAGCAGCCAACACCCGAGCGACCCCTACGAGCAGTACTTC
.,TRBJ2-4,.,TRBV6-6,CASWMGVNIQYF,TGTGCCAGCTGGATGGGGGTGAACATTCAGTACTTC
.,TRBJ1-5,.,TRBV6-5,CASSENREQPQHF,TGTGCCAGCAGTGAAAACAGGGAGCAGCCCCAGCATTTT
.,TRBJ2-5,.,TRBV5-6,CASSLLGSETQYF,TGTGCCAGCAGCTTGTTAGGTTCAGAGACCCAGTACTTC
.,TRBJ2-4,TRBD2,TRBV5-1,CASSLVLAGASAKNIQYF,TGCGCCAGCAGCTTGGTACTAGCGGGGGCCTCAGCCAAAAACATTCAGTACTTC
.,TRBJ1-1,.,TRBV6-1,CASKGGVSMNTEAFF,TGTGCCAGCAAGGGAGGGGTCAGCATGAACACTGAAGCTTTCTTT
.,TRBJ2-5,.,TRBV21-1,CASSNEAETQYF,TGTGCCAGCAGCAATGAGGCAGAGACCCAGTACTTC
.,TRBJ2-2,.,TRBV7-2,CASSPTGGGFWTGELFF,TGTGCCAGCAGCCCCACCGGAGGGGGGTTTTGGACCGGGGAGCTGTTTTTT
.,TRBJ1-1,.,TRBV19,CASKGGAIAFF,TGTGCCAGTAAAGGAGGGGCCATAGCTTTCTTT
.,TRBJ2-5,.,TRBV10-3,CAISEKGQETQYF,TGTGCCATCAGTGAAAAGGGACAAGAGACCCAGTACTTC
.,TRBJ1-6,.,TRBV10-2,CASSERGPSGPPLHF,TGCGCCAGCAGTGAAAGAGGACCCTCCGGTCCACCCCTCCACTTT
.,TRBJ2-1,TRBD2,TRBV9,CASSVGGGDYNEQFF,TGTGCCAGCAGCGTAGGCGGGGGGGATTACAATGAGCAGTTCTTC
.,TRBJ2-7,TRBD2,TRBV5-1,CASSLGGRPSSYEQYF,TGCGCCAGCAGCTTAGGCGGGAGGCCCTCTTCCTACGAGCAGTACTTC
.,TRBJ2-2,.,TRBV9,CASSVAGDTGELFF,TGTGCCAGCAGCGTTGCAGGGGACACCGGGGAGCTGTTTTTT
.,TRBJ1-6,.,TRBV19,CASSQGRSYNSPLHF,TGTGCCAGTAGTCAGGGGAGGTCCTATAATTCACCCCTCCACTTT
.,TRBJ2-7,.,TRBV19,CASSRAGTPSYEQYF,TGTGCCAGTAGCAGGGCGGGGACCCCTTCCTACGAGCAGTACTTC
few,TRBJ2-1,.,TRBV5-1,CASSLGGGDEYEQFF,TGCGCCAGCAGCTTAGGAGGGGGCGATGAATATGAGCAGTTCTTC
.,TRBJ2-2,.,TRBV12-2,CASRLARAGAGELFF,TGTGCAAGTCGCTTAGCGCGGGCAGGCGCCGGGGAGCTGTTTTTT